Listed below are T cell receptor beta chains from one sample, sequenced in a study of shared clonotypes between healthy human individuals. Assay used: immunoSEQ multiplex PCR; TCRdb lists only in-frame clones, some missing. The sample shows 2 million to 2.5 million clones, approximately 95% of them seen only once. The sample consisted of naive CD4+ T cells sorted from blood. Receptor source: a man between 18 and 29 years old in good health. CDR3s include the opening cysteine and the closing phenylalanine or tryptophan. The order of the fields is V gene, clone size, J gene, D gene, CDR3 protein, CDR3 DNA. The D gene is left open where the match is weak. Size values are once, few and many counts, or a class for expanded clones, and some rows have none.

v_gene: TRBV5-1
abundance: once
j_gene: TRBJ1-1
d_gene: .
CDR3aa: CASSLLGQTVNTEAFF
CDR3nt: TGCGCCAGCAGCCTACTGGGACAAACCGTGAACACTGAAGCTTTCTTT

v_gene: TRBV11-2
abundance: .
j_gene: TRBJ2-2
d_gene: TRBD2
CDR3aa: CASSLSTGTMVGELFF
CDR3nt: TGTGCCAGCAGCTTAAGTACCGGGACTATGGTCGGGGAGCTGTTTTTT

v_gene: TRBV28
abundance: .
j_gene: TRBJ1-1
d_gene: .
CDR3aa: CASTPAQSPEVAFF
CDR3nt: TGTGCCAGCACCCCAGCACAGTCCCCCGAGGTAGCTTTCTTT

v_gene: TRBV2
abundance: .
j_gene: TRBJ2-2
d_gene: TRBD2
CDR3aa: CATTTSGGTGELFF
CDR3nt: TGTGCCACCACGACTAGCGGGGGAACCGGGGAGCTGTTTTTT

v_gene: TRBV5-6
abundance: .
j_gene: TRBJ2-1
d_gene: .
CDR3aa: CASSTGLAYNEQFF
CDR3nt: TGTGCCAGCAGCACCGGACTCGCCTACAATGAGCAGTTCTTC

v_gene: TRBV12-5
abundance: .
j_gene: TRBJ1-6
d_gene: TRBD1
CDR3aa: CASGLVLRGQGDSPLHF
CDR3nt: TGTGCTAGTGGTTTGGTACTGCGCGGACAGGGTGATTCACCCCTCCACTTT

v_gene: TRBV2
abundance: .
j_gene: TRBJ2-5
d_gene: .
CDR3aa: CASKEQGLLAETQYF
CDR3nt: TGTGCCAGCAAGGAGCAAGGACTTCTCGCCGAGACCCAGTACTTC

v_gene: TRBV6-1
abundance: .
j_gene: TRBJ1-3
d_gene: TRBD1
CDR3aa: CASSGQASSGNTIYF
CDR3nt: TGTGCCAGCAGCGGACAGGCGAGCTCTGGAAACACCATATATTTT

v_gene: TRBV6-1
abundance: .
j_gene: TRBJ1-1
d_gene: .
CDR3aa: CASILGGGKNEAFF
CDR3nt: TGTGCCAGCATCCTCGGAGGGGGGAAAAATGAAGCTTTCTTT

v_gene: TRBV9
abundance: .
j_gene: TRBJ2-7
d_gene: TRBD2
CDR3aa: CASSVGGGRYEQYF
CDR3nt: TGTGCCAGCAGCGTGGGCGGGGGTCGCTACGAGCAGTACTTC

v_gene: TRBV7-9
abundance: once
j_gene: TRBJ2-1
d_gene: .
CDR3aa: CASSRRTAGYNEQFF
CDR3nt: TGTGCCAGCAGCCGCAGGACGGCCGGTTACAATGAGCAGTTCTTC

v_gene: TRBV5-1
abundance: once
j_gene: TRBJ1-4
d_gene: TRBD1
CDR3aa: CASSSENDRVGGKLFF
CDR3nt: TGCGCCAGCAGCTCCGAAAATGACAGGGTAGGCGGAAAACTGTTTTTT

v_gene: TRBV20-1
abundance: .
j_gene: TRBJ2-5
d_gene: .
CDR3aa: CSANVGETQYF
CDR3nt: TGCAGTGCTAATGTGGGGGAGACCCAGTACTTC

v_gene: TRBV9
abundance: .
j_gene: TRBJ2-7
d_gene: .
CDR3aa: CASSVEGGSYEQYF
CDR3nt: TGTGCCAGCAGCGTAGAAGGGGGCTCCTACGAGCAGTACTTC

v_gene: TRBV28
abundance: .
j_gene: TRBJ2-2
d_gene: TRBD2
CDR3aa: CAPTGGENTGELFF
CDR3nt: TGTGCTCCCACGGGAGGGGAGAACACCGGGGAGCTGTTTTTT

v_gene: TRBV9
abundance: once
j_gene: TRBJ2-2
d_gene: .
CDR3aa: CASSATGLTGELFF
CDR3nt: TGTGCCAGCAGCGCCACAGGGTTGACCGGGGAGCTGTTTTTT

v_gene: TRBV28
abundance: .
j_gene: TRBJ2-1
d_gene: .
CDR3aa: CASKVDSYNEQFF
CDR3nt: TGTGCCAGCAAGGTAGACTCCTACAATGAGCAGTTCTTC

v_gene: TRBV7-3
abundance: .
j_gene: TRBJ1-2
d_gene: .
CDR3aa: CASSLFPGGDGYTF
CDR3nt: TGTGCCAGCAGCTTATTTCCGGGGGGAGATGGCTACACCTTC

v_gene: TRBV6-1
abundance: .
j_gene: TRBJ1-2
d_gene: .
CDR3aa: CASSERQSNAGYTF
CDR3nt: TGTGCCAGCAGTGAAAGACAGTCTAATGCAGGCTACACCTTC

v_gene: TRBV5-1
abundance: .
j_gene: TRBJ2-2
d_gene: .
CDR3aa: CASSGSGTSNTGELFF
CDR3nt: TGCGCCAGCAGCGGATCGGGGACCTCGAACACCGGGGAGCTGTTTTTT

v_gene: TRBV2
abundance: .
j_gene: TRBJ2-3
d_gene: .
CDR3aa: CARGQEVSDTQYF
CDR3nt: TGTGCCAGGGGCCAAGAGGTATCTGATACGCAGTATTTT

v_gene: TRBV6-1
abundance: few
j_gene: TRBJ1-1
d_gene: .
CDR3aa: CASSKTGNTEAFF
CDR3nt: TGTGCCAGCAGTAAGACAGGGAACACTGAAGCTTTCTTT

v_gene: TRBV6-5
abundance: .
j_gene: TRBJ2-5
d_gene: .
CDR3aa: CASRPSGQETQYF
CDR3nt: TGTGCCAGCAGACCGTCGGGGCAAGAGACCCAGTACTTC

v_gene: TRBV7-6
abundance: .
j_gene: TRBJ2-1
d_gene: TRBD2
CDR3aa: CASSLQSSGSSYNEQFF
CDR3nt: TGTGCCAGCAGCTTACAGTCTAGCGGGAGCTCCTACAATGAGCAGTTCTTC

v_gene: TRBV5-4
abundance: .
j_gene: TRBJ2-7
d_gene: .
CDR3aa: CASSLEVSYEQYF
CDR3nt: TGTGCCAGCAGCTTGGAGGTCTCCTACGAGCAGTACTTC

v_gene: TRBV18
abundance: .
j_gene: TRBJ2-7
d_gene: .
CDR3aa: CASSPTGGEQYF
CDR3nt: TGTGCCAGCTCACCAACAGGAGGTGAGCAGTACTTC

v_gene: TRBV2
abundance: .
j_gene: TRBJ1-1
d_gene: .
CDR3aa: CASSASAGNTEAFF
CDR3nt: TGTGCCAGCAGTGCTTCCGCCGGGAACACTGAAGCTTTCTTT

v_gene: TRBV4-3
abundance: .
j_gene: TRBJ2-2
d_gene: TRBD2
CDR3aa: CASSQELAGGGAGELFF
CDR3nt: TGCGCCAGCAGCCAAGAGCTAGCGGGAGGAGGGGCCGGGGAGCTGTTTTTT

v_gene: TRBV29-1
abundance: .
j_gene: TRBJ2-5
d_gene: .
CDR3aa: CSVSHGGETQYF
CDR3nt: TGCAGCGTTTCCCATGGGGGTGAGACCCAGTACTTC

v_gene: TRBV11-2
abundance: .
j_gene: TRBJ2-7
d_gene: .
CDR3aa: CASSLGSAYEQYF
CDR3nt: TGTGCCAGCAGCTTAGGGTCAGCCTACGAGCAGTACTTC

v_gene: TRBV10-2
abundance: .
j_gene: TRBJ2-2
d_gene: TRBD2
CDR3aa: CASNLAGYTGELFF
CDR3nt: TGCGCCAGCAACCTAGCGGGGTACACCGGGGAGCTGTTTTTT

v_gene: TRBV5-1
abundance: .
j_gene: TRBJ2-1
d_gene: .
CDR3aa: CASSPSGTEFEQFF
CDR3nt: TGCGCCAGCAGCCCTTCCGGGACGGAGTTTGAGCAGTTCTTC

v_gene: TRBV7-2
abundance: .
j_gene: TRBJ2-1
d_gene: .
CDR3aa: CASSQGIYNEQFF
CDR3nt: TGTGCCAGCAGCCAGGGGATTTACAATGAGCAGTTCTTC

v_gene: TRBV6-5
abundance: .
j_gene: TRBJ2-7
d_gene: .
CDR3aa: CASSYSVSSYEQYF
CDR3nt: TGTGCCAGCAGTTACTCTGTCAGCTCCTACGAGCAGTACTTC

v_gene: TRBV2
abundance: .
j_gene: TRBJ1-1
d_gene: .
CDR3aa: CASEKGPEAFF
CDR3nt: TGTGCCAGCGAAAAGGGTCCTGAAGCTTTCTTT

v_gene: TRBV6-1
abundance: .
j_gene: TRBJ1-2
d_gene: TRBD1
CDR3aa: CASSEGQGADYGYTF
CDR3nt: TGTGCCAGCAGTGAGGGACAGGGGGCCGACTATGGCTACACCTTC

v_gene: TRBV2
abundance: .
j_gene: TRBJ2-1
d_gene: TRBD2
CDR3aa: CASSERDYQYNEQFF
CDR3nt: TGTGCCAGCAGTGAACGGGACTACCAATACAATGAGCAGTTCTTC

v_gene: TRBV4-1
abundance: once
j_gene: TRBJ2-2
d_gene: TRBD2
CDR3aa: CASSQDSPAGALDTGELFF
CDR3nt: TGCGCCAGCAGCCAAGATAGCCCAGCGGGGGCTCTCGACACCGGGGAGCTGTTTTTT

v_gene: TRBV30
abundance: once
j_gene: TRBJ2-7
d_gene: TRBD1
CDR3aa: CACFPGTGSYEQYF
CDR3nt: TGTGCCTGTTTTCCCGGGACAGGGTCCTACGAGCAGTACTTC

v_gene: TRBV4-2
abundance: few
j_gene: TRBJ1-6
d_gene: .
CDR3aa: CASSQGQAESPLHF
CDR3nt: TGTGCCAGCAGCCAAGGACAGGCCGAATCACCCCTCCACTTT

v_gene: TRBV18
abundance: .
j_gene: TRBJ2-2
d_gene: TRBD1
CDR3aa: CASSVGQGDTGELFF
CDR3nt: TGTGCCAGCTCAGTCGGACAGGGAGACACCGGGGAGCTGTTTTTT

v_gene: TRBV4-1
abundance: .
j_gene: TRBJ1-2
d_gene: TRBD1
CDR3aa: CASSRTGDYGYTF
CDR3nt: TGCGCCAGCAGCCGCACAGGGGACTATGGCTACACCTTC

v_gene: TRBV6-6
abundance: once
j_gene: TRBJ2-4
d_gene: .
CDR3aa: CASSYRTLAKNIQYF
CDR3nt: TGTGCCAGCAGTTACAGAACCCTAGCCAAAAACATTCAGTACTTC